This T cell receptor (beta chain) was found in a study of cytotoxic CD8 clonotypes in ibrutinib-treated CLL. The germline CDR1 and CDR2 sequences are SGHRS and YFSETQ. The CDR3 runs 13 residues. The V end was cut by 5 bases, the J end by 4 bases, with 10 bases between. The method was immunoSEQ multiplex PCR; TCRdb's version includes in-frame clones alone and lacks a portion of them. In the table there are 7,000 or so clones, approximately 77% of which are singletons. The chain links TRBV5-1 to TRBJ2-1, with no clear D. Source: PBMCs, taken before ibrutinib treatment. The TCR originated in a human donor with chronic lymphocytic leukemia. As DNA, the CDR3 is TGCGCCAGCAGTGGGCAGGAGTACAATGAGCAGTTCTTC. Protein sequence: CASSGQEYNEQFF.